In its sample, the clone carrying this T cell receptor beta chain was seen many times. Antigen: not known. These data originate in a study of T cell repertoires in cytomegalovirus infection. Background on the study: Public TCR beta signatures indicated both CMV infection and matching HLA type. Study-level findings and limits: Identification of carriers of CMV plus the relevant HLA was performed using cumulative public TCR beta family frequency. Predominance within the ex vivo response was attributable to HLA-C-restricted CMV-specific TCR beta clonotypes.

MiXCR, applied by TCRdb to the reads, yields one record per CDR3 protein. This table holds approximately 500,000 distinct CDR3 sequences, around a quarter found once. V lost 6 bases and J lost 4; bases outside the gene matches: 3. This CDR3 contains 12 residues. The sequenced sample consisted of PBMCs. This chain joins TRBV12-3 or TRBV12-4 and TRBJ2-7; 7 nucleotides line up with TRBD1. This sequence originates from a human donor in good health (CMV status not recorded). Some clones in this sample may be carry-over from other donors' samples. For the CDR3, the DNA is TGTGCCAGCAGCCTGGACAGGTACGAGCAGTACTTC. It translates to CASSLDRYEQYF.